These T cell receptor beta chains were read from a single sample in a study of blood T cell repertoires in COVID-19. TCRdb keeps only in-frame clones here, not all; method: immunoSEQ multiplex PCR. The sample records hundreds of thousands of clones, 85% to 90% being singletons. Sequences were obtained from PBMCs or T cells enriched from blood (not recorded which). The receptors shown here come from a man aged 18-30 years who had recovered from COVID-19. The CDR3 runs from the conserved cysteine through the conserved F or W. A D gene is named only where the DNA matches it firmly. Expanded clones get a size class; other rows say once, few or many, or leave the size out.

V gene	J gene	clone size	D gene	CDR3 DNA	CDR3 protein
TRBV15	TRBJ2-7	-	-	TGTGCCACCAGCAGACCGAGCGGCGGCTACGAGCAGTACTTC	CATSRPSGGYEQYF
TRBV19	TRBJ1-1	once	TRBD1	TGTGCCAGTAGTATAACAGGGGTTCTGACTGAAGCTTTCTTT	CASSITGVLTEAFF
TRBV28	TRBJ1-1	-	-	TGTGCCAGCAGAACCGGGACATCTGAAGCTTTCTTT	CASRTGTSEAFF
TRBV5-4	TRBJ2-1	-	TRBD2	TGTGCCAGCAGCTCCTTAGCGGGAGCCAATGAGCAGTTCTTC	CASSSLAGANEQFF
TRBV4-1	TRBJ1-4	-	-	TGCGCCAGCAGCCCTCAGGGTGCAACTAATGAAAAACTGTTTTTT	CASSPQGATNEKLFF
TRBV29-1	TRBJ2-5	-	-	TGCAGCGTTGCTTCGGGACAAAACCGGGGGACCCAGTACTTC	CSVASGQNRGTQYF
TRBV20-1	TRBJ2-1	-	-	TGCAGTGCTAGAGTTATTAATGAGCAGTTCTTC	CSARVINEQFF
TRBV12-3/TRBV12-4	TRBJ1-6	-	-	TGTGCCAGCAGCCCTGGGCAGAATTCACCCCTCCACTTT	CASSPGQNSPLHF
TRBV3-1/TRBV3-2	TRBJ2-5	once	TRBD1	TGTGCCAGCAGCCAAGGGACAGGTCAAGAGACCCAGTACTTC	CASSQGTGQETQYF
TRBV4-1	TRBJ1-1	-	TRBD1	TGCGCCAGCAGCCAAGGGACAGGGGGGAACACTGAAGCTTTCTTT	CASSQGTGGNTEAFF
TRBV5-1	TRBJ2-5	-	TRBD2	TGCGCCAGCACCCCCGGGGGGTTGAGTGGAACCCAGTACTTC	CASTPGGLSGTQYF
TRBV6-5	TRBJ2-7	-	TRBD1	TGTGCCAGCAGGTACCGGGACAGGGGTAGTTACGAGCAGTACTTC	CASRYRDRGSYEQYF
TRBV3-1/TRBV3-2	TRBJ2-1	-	TRBD2	TGTGCCAGCAGCCAAGATCTAGCGGGAGGTTCCTACAATGAGCAGTTCTTC	CASSQDLAGGSYNEQFF
TRBV6-5	TRBJ1-5	-	TRBD1	TGTGCCAGCAGTTTAGCAGGGGGGAGCAATCAGCCCCAGCATTTT	CASSLAGGSNQPQHF
TRBV29-1	TRBJ2-7	-	TRBD2	TGCAGCGTTGTCGATCTAGCGGTCTCCTACGAGCAGTACTTC	CSVVDLAVSYEQYF
TRBV30	TRBJ2-3	-	-	TGTGCCTGGAGTGTACGGCACAGGATAATCACAGATACGCAGTATTTT	CAWSVRHRIITDTQYF
TRBV9	TRBJ1-2	-	-	TGTGCCAGCAGCGTCACCTCACTGACAGCCTATGGCTACACCTTC	CASSVTSLTAYGYTF
TRBV19	TRBJ2-1	-	TRBD1	TGTGCCAGTAGTTGGGACAGGCTGGGCAATGAGCAGTTCTTC	CASSWDRLGNEQFF
TRBV9	TRBJ1-2	-	TRBD1	TGTGCCAGCAGCGTAAATACAGGGGATGAGACCTATGGCTACACCTTC	CASSVNTGDETYGYTF
TRBV5-1	TRBJ1-6	-	-	TGCGCCAGCAGCGCGACATTGGATTCACCCCTCCACTTT	CASSATLDSPLHF
TRBV13	TRBJ2-7	-	TRBD2	TGTGCCAGCAGCAGGCCATCAGCGGGGGGTTCCTACGAGCAGTACTTC	CASSRPSAGGSYEQYF
TRBV28	TRBJ1-2	-	TRBD1	TGTGCCAGTCGACAGGGTGGCTACACCTTC	CASRQGGYTF
TRBV5-5	TRBJ1-3	few	TRBD1	TGTGCCAGCAGCCTACAGGGGAGAGTTCGCCAGGGAAACACCATATATTTT	CASSLQGRVRQGNTIYF
TRBV4-1	TRBJ1-5	-	TRBD1	TGCGCCAGCAGCCAAGTAGACAGGGGTAGCAATCAGCCCCAGCATTTT	CASSQVDRGSNQPQHF
TRBV19	TRBJ2-3	few	TRBD2	TGTGCCAGTAGTAGGCGGGGACTAGTCACAGATACGCAGTATTTT	CASSRRGLVTDTQYF
TRBV5-1	TRBJ2-5	-	-	TGCGCCAGCAACCTCGGGGGCCAAGAGACCCAGTACTTC	CASNLGGQETQYF